Listed below are T cell receptor beta chains from one sample, sequenced in a study of Graves' ophthalmopathy and Graves' hyperthyroidism. MiXCR, run by TCRdb on the multiplex PCR reads, gives a single entry per CDR3 protein. The table records some 1.1 million distinct CDR3 sequences, 36% of them present only once. Sequencing was carried out using peripheral blood or thyroid tissue (not recorded which). Source of these receptors: an adult man with Graves' hyperthyroidism. Each CDR3 is given with its conserved first and last residue. A D gene is named only where the DNA matches it firmly. Where a row states a size, it is once, few, many or the class of an expanded clone; other rows omit it.

D gene: .
clone size: many
J gene: TRBJ1-2
V gene: TRBV6-5
CDR3 protein: CASTKISSYGYTF
CDR3 DNA: TGTGCCAGCACAAAGATTTCCTCCTATGGCTACACCTTC

D gene: .
clone size: .
J gene: TRBJ1-2
V gene: TRBV15
CDR3 protein: CATSRDRGIGYTF
CDR3 DNA: TGTGCCACCAGCAGAGATCGAGGGATCGGCTACACCTTC

D gene: .
clone size: once
J gene: TRBJ1-5
V gene: TRBV7-2
CDR3 protein: CASSLDSGVGQPQHF
CDR3 DNA: TGTGCCAGCAGCTTAGATTCGGGGGTTGGGCAGCCCCAGCATTTT

D gene: TRBD1
clone size: .
J gene: TRBJ1-4
V gene: TRBV10-3
CDR3 protein: CASSRAGTGHEKLFF
CDR3 DNA: TGTGCCAGCAGCCGAGCCGGGACAGGGCACGAAAAACTGTTTTTT

D gene: .
clone size: few
J gene: TRBJ2-5
V gene: TRBV3-1
CDR3 protein: CASSQMKRRGETQYF
CDR3 DNA: TGTGCCAGCAGCCAAATGAAAAGGCGCGGAGAGACCCAGTACTTC

D gene: TRBD2
clone size: .
J gene: TRBJ2-5
V gene: TRBV5-1
CDR3 protein: CASSFTPLGTSGPQVQYF
CDR3 DNA: TGCGCCAGCAGCTTTACCCCCCTCGGGACTAGCGGGCCCCAGGTCCAGTACTTC

D gene: .
clone size: .
J gene: TRBJ2-7
V gene: TRBV6-2/TRBV6-3
CDR3 protein: CASSYSEQGDREQYF
CDR3 DNA: TGTGCCAGCAGTTACTCGGAACAGGGCGATCGCGAGCAGTACTTC

D gene: .
clone size: many
J gene: TRBJ1-2
V gene: TRBV9
CDR3 protein: CASSVVERMGYTF
CDR3 DNA: TGTGCCAGCAGCGTAGTTGAGAGGATGGGCTACACCTTC

D gene: .
clone size: .
J gene: TRBJ1-4
V gene: TRBV11-2
CDR3 protein: CASNLGEGTNEKLFF
CDR3 DNA: TGTGCCAGCAACCTAGGGGAGGGAACTAATGAAAAACTGTTTTTT

D gene: TRBD1
clone size: once
J gene: TRBJ1-2
V gene: TRBV10-3
CDR3 protein: CAISRRDRDYGYTF
CDR3 DNA: TGTGCCATCAGTCGACGGGACAGGGACTATGGCTACACCTTC